This T cell receptor beta chain was identified during a study of T cell responses to AZD1222 COVID-19 vaccine. Whole-study results and caveats: It was only after the peak T cell response that any repertoires were sampled.

This clone appeared a single time. Its antigen is unidentified. Clones were sequenced by immunoSEQ multiplex PCR, and TCRdb holds only the in-frame ones, with some missing. The sample carries about 140,000 clones, under 95% recorded once. This TCR derives from an adult in good health. The sequenced sample was peripheral blood, obtained on day 0 of AZD1222 vaccination.

The CDR3, as DNA: TGTGCCAGCTATAGGCCGGGAGGCTATGGCTACACCTTC. Amino acid sequence: CASYRPGGYGYTF. The rearrangement joins TRBV27 to TRBJ1-2; D not certain. This CDR3 is built from 13 residues. Per the germline V gene, CDR1 is MNHEY and CDR2 is SMNVEV (reference sequence). The V and J ends lost 8 bases and 4 bases respectively, with 14 bases between them.